This entry lists 27 T cell receptor beta chains sequenced from one sample in a study of early T cells in non-severe SARS-CoV-2 infection. MiXCR, applied by TCRdb to the 5' RACE reads, yields one record per CDR3 protein. The sample includes tens of thousands of distinct CDR3 sequences, under 8.5% of them seen just once. The sequenced sample was whole blood. These receptors were collected from an adult who was a healthcare worker with PCR-confirmed SARS-CoV-2 infection or an uninfected control (not recorded which).

This clonotype has just a few counts. The V gene is TRBV19, the J gene TRBJ2-3; D perhaps matches TRBD2 (6 bases). The V gene lost 7 bases and the J gene lost 9 bases, with 17 bases spanning the gap. The germline V gene has CDR1 LNHDA and CDR2 SQIVND (reference sequence). The CDR3 contains 13 residues. Here the CDR3 reads CASNPPTGVTQYF. For the CDR3, the DNA is TGTGCCAGTAACCCCCCAACGGGAGTAACGCAGTATTTT.

This clonotype came up many times. The J gene is TRBJ1-2, the V gene TRBV20-1, with D perhaps matching TRBD1 (5 bases). Trimming took off 3 bases at V and 6 bases at J, with 14 bases between the two ends. The CDR3 length is 13 residues. Germline V lookup: CDR1 DFQATT, CDR2 SNEGSKA (reference sequence). The CDR3 here is CSARWQGYHGYTF. DNA of the CDR3: TGCAGTGCTAGGTGGCAGGGCTATCATGGCTACACCTTC.

This clonotype came up many times. This chain connects TRBV4-1 to TRBJ1-6; no definite D call. The CDR3 is 18 amino acids. The V gene's germline CDR1 is MGHRA and CDR2 YSYEKL. Between the trimmed V and J ends, which lost 0 bases and 9 bases, there was a span of 21 bases. CDR3 region: CASSQDPFPGPNGSPLHF. The CDR3, as DNA: TGCGCCAGCAGCCAAGATCCCTTCCCGGGCCCCAACGGTTCACCCCTCCACTTT.

This clonotype appeared many times. The V gene is TRBV11-3, the J gene TRBJ1-3; no clear D. CDR3 length equals 13 residues. The germline V gene encodes CDR1 SGHNT and CDR2 YENEEA. V lost 4 bases to trimming and J lost 9 bases, with 13 bases between them. The CDR3 bases are TGTGCCAGCAGCTATCTCTTAGATCCCACCATATATTTT. It specifies CASSYLLDPTIYF.

This clonotype was detected a few times. The rearrangement joins TRBV29-1 to TRBJ2-2, with TRBD2 as a possible D gene (5 bases). From germline, CDR1 is SQVTM and CDR2 ANQGSEA. Trimming took 4 bases from V and 8 from J, leaving 8 bases between them. The CDR3 extends over 11 amino acids. The CDR3 loop reads CSVVGRGELFF. DNA of the CDR3: TGCAGCGTTGTGGGGAGAGGGGAGCTGTTTTTT.

This clonotype was detected a few times. The V and J genes are TRBV12-5 and TRBJ2-1; TRBD2 matches 15 bases. The CDR3 covers 19 residues. From germline, CDR1 is LGHNT and CDR2 FRNRAP. Trimming removed 6 bases from V and 6 bases from J; junction bases left unmatched: 15. The CDR3 DNA is TGTGCTAGTGGCTGGACCTTCGGACTAGCGGGGGGGTCGCTCAATGAGCAGTTCTTC. Translation: CASGWTFGLAGGSLNEQFF.

This chain uses TRBV5-1 with TRBJ2-7, with D uncertain. Germline V gene data show CDR1 as SGHRS and CDR2 as YFSETQ. The CDR3 totals 12 residues. V was shortened by 4 bases and J by 6 bases, with 11 bases between the two germline ends. In DNA form, the CDR3 reads TGCGCCAGCAGCGCCGACAATTTCGAGCAGTACTTC. This translates into CASSADNFEQYF. The variable domain in full, completed from reference TRBV5-1 and TRBJ2-7, reads KAGVTQTPRYLIKTRGQQVTLSCSPISGHRSVSWYQQTPGQGLQFLFEYFSETQRNKGNFPGRFSGRQFSNSRSEMNVSTLELGDSALYLCASSADNFEQYFGPGTRLTVT.

This clonotype came up many times. The chain employs TRBV19 and TRBJ1-5, with no clear D. V was cut by 3 bases and J by 4 bases, with 4 bases left in between. Germline V gene sequence: CDR1 LNHDA, CDR2 SQIVND (reference sequence). This CDR3 is 12 amino acids long. The CDR3 DNA reads TGTGCCAGTAGTATCTATAATCAGCCCCAGCATTTT. Protein: CASSIYNQPQHF.

This clonotype appeared many times. V usage is TRBV5-1 and J usage is TRBJ2-4, with D tentatively TRBD1 (5 bases). The germline V gene encodes CDR1 SGHRS and CDR2 YFSETQ. The CDR3 sequence is 14 residues long. Deletions cut 0 bases from V and 5 bases from J, with 9 bases between. The CDR3 spells CASSLATGENIQYF. Written as DNA, the CDR3 is TGCGCCAGCAGCTTGGCCACAGGTGAAAACATTCAGTACTTC.

This clonotype was recorded a few times. The rearrangement joins TRBV7-9 to TRBJ2-1; 8 bases fit TRBD2. CDR3 length: 16 amino acids. V shed 0 bases and J 5 bases; nucleotides not matched to a gene: 6. In germline, CDR1 is SEHNR, CDR2 FQNEAQ (reference sequence). The CDR3 sequence is CASSLAWREDNNEQFF. DNA of the CDR3: TGTGCCAGCAGCTTAGCGTGGCGGGAGGACAACAATGAGCAGTTCTTC.

This clonotype was seen at least ten times. The gene calls are TRBV29-1 and TRBJ2-7, with 12 bases lining up with TRBD1. The CDR3 runs to 14 residues. Germline CDR1 reads SQVTM; CDR2 reads ANQGSEA. Losses at the gene ends were 7 bases for V and 3 bases for J; bases not matched to a gene: 7. The DNA for the CDR3 is TGCAGCGCAACCGGGACAGGGGGCGGCTACGAGCAGTACTTC. Amino acids: CSATGTGGGYEQYF.

This clonotype occurred many times. The chain employs TRBV11-2 and TRBJ2-1, with TRBD2 matching 10 bases. V dropped 5 bases and J dropped 5; count of bases not matched to a gene: 0. The CDR3 sequence is 13 residues long. Germline lookup yields CDR1 SGHAT and CDR2 FQNNGV. The CDR3 coding sequence is TGTGCCAGCAGCGGACTAGCGGACAATGAGCAGTTCTTC. It encodes CASSGLADNEQFF.

The chain links TRBV25-1 to TRBJ2-7; tentatively, D is TRBD1 (6 bases). The ends were cut back, 5 bases at V and 6 bases at J, with 11 bases in the middle. Germline lookup yields CDR1 MGHDK and CDR2 SYGVNS. This CDR3 contains 12 residues. The CDR3 DNA reads as TGTGCCAGCAGTTTACAGGGCGGCGAGCAGTACTTC. Its translation is CASSLQGGEQYF.

This chain uses TRBV20-1 with TRBJ2-7; 8 nucleotides match TRBD2. The germline V gene encodes CDR1 DFQATT and CDR2 SNEGSKA (reference sequence). V dropped 1 base and J dropped 2; count of bases not matched to a gene: 10. The CDR3 has 16 amino acids. The CDR3 DNA follows: TGCAGTGCTAGAGGGCTAGCGGGCCACAAGACCTACGAGCAGTACTTC. Its protein product is CSARGLAGHKTYEQYF.

On this clonotype: One end of the junction does not line up with germline, which may come from a read error. This chain joins TRBV28 and TRBJ1-2; D is undetermined. The germline gives CDR1 MDHEN, CDR2 SYDVKM. This CDR3 is 14 amino acids long. CDR3 residues: CASSLFGAQEVVAF. The CDR3, as DNA: TGTGCCAGCAGTTTATTTGGTGCGCAGGAGGTCGTGGCCTTC.

This clonotype showed up just a few times. The J gene is TRBJ2-3, the V gene TRBV28, with D maybe TRBD2 (6 bases). V was shortened by 3 bases and J by 3 bases, with 16 bases between the two germline ends. Per the germline V gene, CDR1 is MDHEN and CDR2 is SYDVKM. The CDR3 is made up of 16 amino acids. The CDR3 protein is CASSFWASAKTDTQYF. CDR3 in DNA: TGTGCCAGCAGTTTTTGGGCTAGCGCGAAAACAGATACGCAGTATTTT. The full variable domain, in which reference TRBV28 and TRBJ2-3 provide the parts outside the CDR3, is DVKVTQSSRYLVKRTGEKVFLECVQDMDHENMFWYRQDPGLGLRLIYFSYDVKMKEKGDIPEGYSVSREKKERFSLILESASTNQTSMYLCASSFWASAKTDTQYFGPGTRLTVL.

The chain has TRBV7-2 and TRBJ2-1; TRBD2 matches 11 bases. CDR1 is SGHTA and CDR2 is FQGNSA in the germline V gene. The J segment lost 4 bases and the V segment lost 3 bases, leaving 2 bases of the junction unmatched. The CDR3 consists of 15 residues. This CDR3 is CASSFVAGGYNEQFF. CDR3 bases: TGTGCCAGCAGCTTCGTAGCGGGGGGGTACAATGAGCAGTTCTTC.

The V gene is TRBV5-4, the J gene TRBJ1-2; D is perhaps TRBD1 (5 bases). Trimming took off 6 bases at V and 0 bases at J, with 18 bases between the two ends. The CDR3 is 16 amino acids. CDR1 is SGHNT, CDR2 YYREEE, per germline (reference sequence). The CDR3 DNA reads as TGTGCCAGCACTTGGGCCCGACAGTCGTCTAACTATGGCTACACCTTC. Its protein product is CASTWARQSSNYGYTF.

The genes are TRBV7-8 and TRBJ2-1, with 7 bases matching TRBD1. Trimming took 6 bases from V and 0 from J; bases not matched to a gene: 5. Germline CDR1 and CDR2: SGHVS and FQNEAQ. This CDR3 has 15 residues. In DNA form, the CDR3 reads TGTGCCAGCAGTCAGGACAGGAGCTCCTACAATGAGCAGTTCTTC. Encoded protein: CASSQDRSSYNEQFF. Supplemented by reference TRBV7-8 and TRBJ2-1, the full variable domain reads GAGVSQSPRYKVAKRGQDVALRCDPISGHVSLFWYQQALGQGPEFLTYFQNEAQLDKSGLPSDRFFAERPEGSVSTLKIQRTQQEDSAVYLCASSQDRSSYNEQFFGPGTRLTVL.

The J gene is TRBJ2-1, the V gene TRBV29-1; TRBD1 matches 10 bases. Germline CDR1 is SQVTM and CDR2 is ANQGSEA. The CDR3 totals 15 residues. Unmatched junction bases numbered 8, after V lost 5 bases and J lost 4 bases. The CDR3 nucleotides are TGCAGCGTTTCAGGGGGACAGGGGACGTACAATGAGCAGTTCTTC. It is translated as CSVSGGQGTYNEQFF.

This clonotype has a handful of counts. The chain has TRBV6-5 and TRBJ2-7; possibly TRBD1 or TRBD2 for D (6 bases each). Germline V gives CDR1 MNHEY, CDR2 SVGAGI. Between the trimmed V and J ends, which lost 0 bases and 2 bases, there was a span of 17 bases. This CDR3 has 17 amino acids. CDR3 amino acids: CASSYSGGTFLTYEQYF. CDR3 sequence (DNA): TGTGCCAGCAGTTACTCCGGAGGGACATTCCTTACCTACGAGCAGTACTTC.

The V call is TRBV5-6, the J call TRBJ2-7; D is unclear. CDR1 is SGHDT, CDR2 YYEEEE, per germline. The CDR3 loop spans 15 amino acids. Trimming cost V 1 base and J 1 base, with 12 bases left between them. CDR3 nucleotides: TGTGCCAGCAGCTTGCCGTCCCCCGGGTCCTACGAGCAGTACTTC. Residues: CASSLPSPGSYEQYF. Using reference TRBV5-6 and TRBJ2-7 for the parts outside the CDR3, the full variable domain is DAGVTQSPTHLIKTRGQQVTLRCSPKSGHDTVSWYQQALGQGPQFIFQYYEEEERQRGNFPDRFSGHQFPNYSSELNVNALLLGDSALYLCASSLPSPGSYEQYFGPGTRLTVT.

This clonotype was counted many times. The chain has TRBV11-2 and TRBJ2-7; either TRBD1 or TRBD2 may supply D (5 bases each). This CDR3 is built from 14 residues. Germline V lookup: CDR1 SGHAT, CDR2 FQNNGV. With 2 bases removed from V and 4 bases from J, the gap between germline ends came to 12 bases. The CDR3 region has the DNA TGTGCCAGCAGCTTACAGGTCGGGGCTTACGAGCAGTACTTC. Its protein product is CASSLQVGAYEQYF. Full variable domain (remainder filled in from reference TRBV11-2 and TRBJ2-7): EAGVAQSPRYKIIEKRQSVAFWCNPISGHATLYWYQQILGQGPKLLIQFQNNGVVDDSQLPKDRFSAERLKGVDSTLKIQPAKLEDSAVYLCASSLQVGAYEQYFGPGTRLTVT.

The CDR3 nucleotides are TGTGCCACCAGCAGAGCGATACAGGGGTATGAGCAGTACTTC. Protein: CATSRAIQGYEQYF. V is TRBV15 and J is TRBJ2-7; 7 bases are a match to TRBD1. Losses at the gene ends were 1 base for V and 7 bases for J; bases not matched to a gene: 7. The CDR3 length is 14 residues. Germline CDR1 is LNHNV and CDR2 is YYDKDF (reference sequence).

The genes are TRBV25-1 and TRBJ2-3; 15 bases match TRBD2. Germline V gives CDR1 MGHDK, CDR2 SYGVNS. The CDR3 is 16 amino acids. The V gene end was trimmed by 5 bases and the J gene end by 5 bases; junction bases not matched to a gene: 5. DNA of the CDR3: TGTGCCAGCAGTCTCCGGACTAGCGGGGGGGGAGATACGCAGTATTTT. Protein: CASSLRTSGGGDTQYF.

Only a few counts were recorded for this clonotype. CDR3 nucleotides: TGTGCCAGCTCTCGCGGGCTAGCCAAAAACATTCAGTACTTC. This gives the protein CASSRGLAKNIQYF. The rearrangement joins TRBV13 to TRBJ2-4; a possible D gene is TRBD2 (5 bases). V gave up 8 bases and J gave up 0 bases, with 11 bases separating them. Germline loops: CDR1 PRHDT, CDR2 FYEKMQ (reference sequence). The CDR3 consists of 14 residues.

Only a few counts were recorded for this clonotype. The CDR3 spells CASSYRDTGLNTEAFF. CDR3 in DNA: TGCGCCAGCAGCTACCGGGACACCGGTTTGAACACTGAAGCTTTCTTT. The rearrangement joins TRBV4-1 to TRBJ1-1; a weak D match, TRBD1 (6 bases). Trimming took off 5 bases at V and 0 bases at J, with 16 bases between the two ends. Germline V CDR1 and CDR2: MGHRA, YSYEKL. The CDR3 length is 16 residues.